These 20 T cell receptor beta chains came from one sample sequenced in a study of PD-1 blockade in classical Hodgkin lymphoma. All trial patients relapsed after autologous stem cell transplantation. The assay was immunoSEQ multiplex PCR, and TCRdb's table has in-frame clones only and misses some. The table shows around 46,000 clones, with 80% occurring only once. The material was peripheral blood mononuclear cells (PBMCs), obtained before the second cycle of nivolumab. These receptors originate from a human donor with classical Hodgkin lymphoma.

V is TRBV9 and J is TRBJ1-5; TRBD1 matches at 7 bases. The CDR3 contains 16 residues. V dropped 4 bases and J dropped 3; count of bases not matched to a gene: 10. Germline values: CDR1 SGDLS, CDR2 YYNGEE. CDR3 in DNA: TGTGCCAGCAGCCCCCGACGACAGGGCTCCAATCAGCCCCAGCATTTT. Protein product: CASSPRRQGSNQPQHF.

The chain links TRBV6-5 to TRBJ2-5; 9 nucleotides line up with TRBD2. The CDR3 runs 15 residues. Germline trimming cut 6 bases from V and 9 bases from J; bases unmatched to any gene: 14. Germline lookup yields CDR1 MNHEY and CDR2 SVGAGI. The CDR3 nucleotides read TGTGCCAGCAGCCCCGGGGCTAGCGGGGTGGCGGCCCAGTACTTC. As protein: CASSPGASGVAAQYF.

The chain couples TRBV7-3 to TRBJ2-3; D is undetermined. The germline V and J ends were trimmed by 5 bases and 5 bases, with 8 bases remaining between them. The CDR3 totals 12 residues. CDR1 is SGHTA and CDR2 is FQGTGA in the germline V gene. Here the CDR3 reads CASSDSGDTQYF. The DNA of the CDR3 is TGTGCCAGCAGCGACTCAGGAGATACGCAGTATTTT.

The chain combines TRBV5-1 with TRBJ2-2; D perhaps matches TRBD1 (5 bases). V was pared by 0 bases and J by 6 bases, with 12 bases between. The length of the CDR3 is 15 residues. Germline V gives CDR1 SGHRS, CDR2 YFSETQ. CDR3: CASSLEPGFAGELFF. CDR3 DNA: TGCGCCAGCAGCTTGGAGCCAGGGTTTGCCGGGGAGCTGTTTTTT. Looking up the rest from reference TRBV5-1 and TRBJ2-2 gives the full variable domain: KAGVTQTPRYLIKTRGQQVTLSCSPISGHRSVSWYQQTPGQGLQFLFEYFSETQRNKGNFPGRFSGRQFSNSRSEMNVSTLELGDSALYLCASSLEPGFAGELFFGEGSRLTVL.

This chain connects TRBV28 to TRBJ1-5, with D possibly being TRBD1 (6 bases). Germline loops: CDR1 MDHEN, CDR2 SYDVKM. V shed 2 bases and J shed 0 bases, with 8 bases lying between them. The CDR3 covers 15 residues. In DNA, the CDR3 is TGTGCCAGCAGTTTAGGGGGGCCTAGCAATCAGCCCCAGCATTTT. It codes for CASSLGGPSNQPQHF.

The chain carries TRBV11-3 and TRBJ2-7; D possibly uses TRBD1 or TRBD2 (5 bases each). Trimming took off 1 base at V and 5 bases at J, with 9 bases between the two ends. The CDR3 has 13 amino acids. Looked up from germline, CDR1 is SGHNT and CDR2 is YENEEA. Here the CDR3 reads CASSLARDHEQYF. The CDR3 nucleotides read TGTGCCAGCAGCTTAGCACGGGACCACGAGCAGTACTTC. Using reference TRBV11-3 and TRBJ2-7 for the parts outside the CDR3, the full variable domain is EAGVVQSPRYKIIEKKQPVAFWCNPISGHNTLYWYLQNLGQGPELLIRYENEEAVDDSQLPKDRFSAERLKGVDSTLKIQPAELGDSAVYLCASSLARDHEQYFGPGTRLTVT.

CDR3 amino acids: CASSMWGITEAFF. The CDR3 DNA reads as TGTGCCAGTAGTATGTGGGGTATAACTGAAGCTTTCTTT. The rearrangement links TRBV19 to TRBJ1-1; D is unresolved. Per germline, CDR1 LNHDA and CDR2 SQIVND (reference sequence). The ends were cut back, 3 bases at V and 5 bases at J, with 10 bases in the middle. This CDR3 is built from 13 residues.

The rearrangement links TRBV27 to TRBJ1-2; D unclear. CDR3 size: 14 residues. The germline gives CDR1 MNHEY, CDR2 SMNVEV (reference sequence). V dropped 4 bases and J dropped 8 bases, with 17 bases sitting between them. CDR3 in amino acids: CASSSMTDVIGYTF. CDR3 nucleotide sequence: TGTGCCAGCAGTTCTATGACTGACGTTATCGGCTACACCTTC.

The chain recombines TRBV7-3 with TRBJ2-3; 9 bases map to TRBD1. CDR1 is SGHTA and CDR2 is FQGTGA in the germline V gene. V shed 3 bases and J 3 bases; nucleotides not matched to a gene: 1. There are 14 residues in the CDR3. The CDR3 here is CASSFGQGTDTQYF. As DNA, the CDR3 is TGTGCCAGCAGCTTTGGACAGGGGACAGATACGCAGTATTTT.

The chain links TRBV2 to TRBJ1-2; D ambiguous. Germline V gene lookup returns CDR1 SNHLY and CDR2 FYNNEI. V was shortened by 3 bases and J by 4 bases, with 6 bases between the two germline ends. The CDR3 sequence is 12 residues long. The chain's CDR3 is CASSDGVYGYTF. CDR3 DNA sequence: TGTGCCAGCAGTGACGGAGTCTATGGCTACACCTTC.

This chain joins TRBV5-6 and TRBJ1-1, with D unclear. The ends were cut back, 0 bases at V and 2 bases at J, with 8 bases in the middle. CDR1 and CDR2 (germline): SGHDT, YYEEEE. The CDR3 extends over 14 amino acids. The CDR3 sequence: CASSLAFSNTEAFF. The CDR3 DNA follows: TGTGCCAGCAGCTTGGCCTTCAGCAACACTGAAGCTTTCTTT.

This chain joins TRBV7-9 and TRBJ1-1; possibly TRBD1 for D (6 bases). The CDR3 has 14 residues. Germline CDR1 and CDR2: SEHNR and FQNEAQ (reference sequence). Trimming removed 4 bases at V and 6 bases at J, with 15 bases between. This CDR3 is CASSSTGIWAEAFF. The CDR3 DNA reads as TGTGCCAGCAGCTCCACAGGGATCTGGGCTGAAGCTTTCTTT.

This sequence joins TRBV7-3 and TRBJ2-1; D tentatively reads TRBD1 or TRBD2 (5 bases each). The V end lost 5 bases, the J end lost 8 bases, and 16 bases lay between the germline ends. This CDR3 has 14 residues. Germline CDR1 SGHTA, CDR2 FQGTGA. CDR3 nucleotides: TGTGCCAGCAGCCCTGCCCCCCGGGGCCATGAGCAGTTCTTC. Residues: CASSPAPRGHEQFF.

The V and J genes are TRBV6-5 and TRBJ1-2, with 8 bases aligning to TRBD1. Germline V gene data show CDR1 as MNHEY and CDR2 as SVGAGI. The CDR3 consists of 15 residues. The V and J ends lost 6 bases and 4 bases, in that order; junction bases with no gene match: 10. The CDR3 loop is CASRPGTGSSYGYTF. In nucleotides, the CDR3 is TGTGCCAGCAGGCCCGGGACAGGATCGTCCTATGGCTACACCTTC.

In regard to this clone: The junction differs from germline at one of its ends, possibly a read error. The chain couples TRBV5-1 to TRBJ1-2, with D unclear. Germline V gene sequence: CDR1 SGHRS, CDR2 YFSETQ. The CDR3 is 14 amino acids. The CDR3 DNA reads TGCGCCAGCAGCGGAGCAACGGCCAACTACGGCTACACCTTC. Amino acids: CASSGATANYGYTF. Full variable domain (outside the CDR3, taken from reference TRBV5-1 and TRBJ1-2): KAGVTQTPRYLIKTRGQQVTLSCSPISGHRSVSWYQQTPGQGLQFLFEYFSETQRNKGNFPGRFSGRQFSNSRSEMNVSTLELGDSALYLCASSGATANYGYTFGSGTRLTVV.

The chain combines TRBV7-8 with TRBJ1-5; D ambiguous. Germline V gene lookup returns CDR1 SGHVS and CDR2 FQNEAQ. V was trimmed by 4 bases and J by 4 bases, leaving 14 bases between them. This CDR3 spans 15 amino acids. CDR3 DNA: TGTGCCAGCAGCTCTAGACCTGTGGGGAATCAGCCCCAGCATTTT. Its translation: CASSSRPVGNQPQHF.

A few counts support this clone. This chain joins TRBV11-2 and TRBJ2-1, with 9 bases fitting TRBD2. The trim removed 5 bases at V and 3 bases at J, leaving 14 bases unmatched. Germline V gene sequence: CDR1 SGHAT, CDR2 FQNNGV. The CDR3 is made up of 18 amino acids. The CDR3 region is CASSEWVAGENLYNEQFF. The CDR3 nucleotides read TGTGCCAGCAGCGAGTGGGTAGCGGGAGAAAATCTCTACAATGAGCAGTTCTTC.

This chain joins TRBV2 and TRBJ2-3, with 10 bases aligning to TRBD2. The V gene's germline CDR1 is SNHLY and CDR2 FYNNEI. This CDR3 spans 17 amino acids. Losses at the gene ends were 4 bases for V and 3 bases for J; bases not matched to a gene: 10. This chain's CDR3 is CASSGLAGVVITDTQYF. The DNA for the CDR3 is TGTGCCAGCAGTGGGCTAGCGGGAGTCGTTATTACAGATACGCAGTATTTT.

The chain is built from TRBV5-4 and TRBJ2-3, with TRBD2 identical over 10 bases. Trimming took 4 bases from V and 0 from J; bases not matched to a gene: 8. The CDR3 has 17 amino acids. Germline values: CDR1 SGHNT, CDR2 YYREEE (reference sequence). CDR3 nucleotides: TGTGCCAGCAGCGCCTCTAAGCGGGGGGGCAGCACAGATACGCAGTATTTT. Residues: CASSASKRGGSTDTQYF. Complete variable domain (other parts from reference TRBV5-4 and TRBJ2-3): ETGVTQSPTHLIKTRGQQVTLRCSSQSGHNTVSWYQQALGQGPQFIFQYYREEENGRGNFPPRFSGLQFPNYSSELNVNALELDDSALYLCASSASKRGGSTDTQYFGPGTRLTVL.

This chain joins TRBV7-2 and TRBJ1-2; 12 bases agree with TRBD1. The V and J ends lost 1 base and 8 bases, in that order; junction bases with no gene match: 5. This CDR3 has 15 amino acids. The germline CDR1 and CDR2 sequences are SGHTA and FQGNSA. The CDR3 DNA reads as TGTGCCAGCAGCTTAGAGGGACAGGGGGCATGGGGCTACACCTTC. Translating gives CASSLEGQGAWGYTF.